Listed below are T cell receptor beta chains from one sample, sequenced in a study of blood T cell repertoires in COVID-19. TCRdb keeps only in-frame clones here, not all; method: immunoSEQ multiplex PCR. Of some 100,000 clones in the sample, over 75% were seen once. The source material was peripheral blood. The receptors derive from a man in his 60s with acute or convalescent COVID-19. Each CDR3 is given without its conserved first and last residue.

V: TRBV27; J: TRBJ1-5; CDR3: ASSLSVGSRGNQPQH
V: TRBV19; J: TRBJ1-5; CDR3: ASSTNRGRSNQPQH
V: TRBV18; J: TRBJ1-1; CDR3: ASSQMFSTRGLVTEAF
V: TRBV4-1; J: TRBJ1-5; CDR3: ASSQPRGNQPQH
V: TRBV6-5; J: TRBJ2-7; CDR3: ASSYPGQGSHEQY
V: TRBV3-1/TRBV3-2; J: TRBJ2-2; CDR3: ASSQGLDRGTGELF
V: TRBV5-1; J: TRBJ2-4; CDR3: ASSFTQGANIQY
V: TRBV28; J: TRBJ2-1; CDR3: ASRPNRGQGKQF
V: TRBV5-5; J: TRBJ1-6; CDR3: ASSLRTGPDSPLH
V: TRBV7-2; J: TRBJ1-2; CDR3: ASSARGQGATGYT
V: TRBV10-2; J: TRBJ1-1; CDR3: ASTLGPRRDTEAF
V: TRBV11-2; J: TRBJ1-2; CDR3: ASSPGGGYGYT
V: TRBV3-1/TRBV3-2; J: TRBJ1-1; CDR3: ASSRSTGEAF
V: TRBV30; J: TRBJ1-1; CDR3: AWSQRQGNTEAF
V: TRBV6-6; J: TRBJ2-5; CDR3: ASSLASGRTETQY
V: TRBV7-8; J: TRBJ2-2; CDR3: ASSFRPGTESTGELF
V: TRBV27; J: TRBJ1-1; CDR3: ASSLQANTEAF
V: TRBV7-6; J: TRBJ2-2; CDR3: ASSRRSGTGGSGELF
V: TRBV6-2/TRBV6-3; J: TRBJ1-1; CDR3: ASSFYGARTEAF
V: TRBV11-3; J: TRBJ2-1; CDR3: ASSLHSGTSGRGNEQF
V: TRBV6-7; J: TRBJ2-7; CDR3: ASSYFLQGGPRYEQY
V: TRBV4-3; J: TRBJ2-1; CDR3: ASSRGLAGAYSYNEQF
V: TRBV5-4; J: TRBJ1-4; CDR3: ASSLGGLSTNEKLF
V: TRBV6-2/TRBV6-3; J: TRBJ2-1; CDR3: ASSYTGQGRREQF